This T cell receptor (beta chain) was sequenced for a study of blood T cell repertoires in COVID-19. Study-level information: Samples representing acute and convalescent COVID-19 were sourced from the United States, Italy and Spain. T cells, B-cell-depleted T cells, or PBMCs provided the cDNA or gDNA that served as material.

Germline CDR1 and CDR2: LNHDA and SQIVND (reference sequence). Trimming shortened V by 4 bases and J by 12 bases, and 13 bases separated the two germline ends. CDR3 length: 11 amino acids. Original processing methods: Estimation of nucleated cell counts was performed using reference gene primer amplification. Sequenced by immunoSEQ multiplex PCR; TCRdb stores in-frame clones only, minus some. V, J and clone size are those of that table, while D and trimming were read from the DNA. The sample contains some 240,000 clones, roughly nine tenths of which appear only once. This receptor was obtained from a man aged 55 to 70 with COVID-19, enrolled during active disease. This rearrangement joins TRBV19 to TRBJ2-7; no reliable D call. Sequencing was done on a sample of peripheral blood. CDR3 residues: CASSNTRLLYF. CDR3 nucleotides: TGTGCCAGTAGTAACACACGTTTATTGTACTTC.